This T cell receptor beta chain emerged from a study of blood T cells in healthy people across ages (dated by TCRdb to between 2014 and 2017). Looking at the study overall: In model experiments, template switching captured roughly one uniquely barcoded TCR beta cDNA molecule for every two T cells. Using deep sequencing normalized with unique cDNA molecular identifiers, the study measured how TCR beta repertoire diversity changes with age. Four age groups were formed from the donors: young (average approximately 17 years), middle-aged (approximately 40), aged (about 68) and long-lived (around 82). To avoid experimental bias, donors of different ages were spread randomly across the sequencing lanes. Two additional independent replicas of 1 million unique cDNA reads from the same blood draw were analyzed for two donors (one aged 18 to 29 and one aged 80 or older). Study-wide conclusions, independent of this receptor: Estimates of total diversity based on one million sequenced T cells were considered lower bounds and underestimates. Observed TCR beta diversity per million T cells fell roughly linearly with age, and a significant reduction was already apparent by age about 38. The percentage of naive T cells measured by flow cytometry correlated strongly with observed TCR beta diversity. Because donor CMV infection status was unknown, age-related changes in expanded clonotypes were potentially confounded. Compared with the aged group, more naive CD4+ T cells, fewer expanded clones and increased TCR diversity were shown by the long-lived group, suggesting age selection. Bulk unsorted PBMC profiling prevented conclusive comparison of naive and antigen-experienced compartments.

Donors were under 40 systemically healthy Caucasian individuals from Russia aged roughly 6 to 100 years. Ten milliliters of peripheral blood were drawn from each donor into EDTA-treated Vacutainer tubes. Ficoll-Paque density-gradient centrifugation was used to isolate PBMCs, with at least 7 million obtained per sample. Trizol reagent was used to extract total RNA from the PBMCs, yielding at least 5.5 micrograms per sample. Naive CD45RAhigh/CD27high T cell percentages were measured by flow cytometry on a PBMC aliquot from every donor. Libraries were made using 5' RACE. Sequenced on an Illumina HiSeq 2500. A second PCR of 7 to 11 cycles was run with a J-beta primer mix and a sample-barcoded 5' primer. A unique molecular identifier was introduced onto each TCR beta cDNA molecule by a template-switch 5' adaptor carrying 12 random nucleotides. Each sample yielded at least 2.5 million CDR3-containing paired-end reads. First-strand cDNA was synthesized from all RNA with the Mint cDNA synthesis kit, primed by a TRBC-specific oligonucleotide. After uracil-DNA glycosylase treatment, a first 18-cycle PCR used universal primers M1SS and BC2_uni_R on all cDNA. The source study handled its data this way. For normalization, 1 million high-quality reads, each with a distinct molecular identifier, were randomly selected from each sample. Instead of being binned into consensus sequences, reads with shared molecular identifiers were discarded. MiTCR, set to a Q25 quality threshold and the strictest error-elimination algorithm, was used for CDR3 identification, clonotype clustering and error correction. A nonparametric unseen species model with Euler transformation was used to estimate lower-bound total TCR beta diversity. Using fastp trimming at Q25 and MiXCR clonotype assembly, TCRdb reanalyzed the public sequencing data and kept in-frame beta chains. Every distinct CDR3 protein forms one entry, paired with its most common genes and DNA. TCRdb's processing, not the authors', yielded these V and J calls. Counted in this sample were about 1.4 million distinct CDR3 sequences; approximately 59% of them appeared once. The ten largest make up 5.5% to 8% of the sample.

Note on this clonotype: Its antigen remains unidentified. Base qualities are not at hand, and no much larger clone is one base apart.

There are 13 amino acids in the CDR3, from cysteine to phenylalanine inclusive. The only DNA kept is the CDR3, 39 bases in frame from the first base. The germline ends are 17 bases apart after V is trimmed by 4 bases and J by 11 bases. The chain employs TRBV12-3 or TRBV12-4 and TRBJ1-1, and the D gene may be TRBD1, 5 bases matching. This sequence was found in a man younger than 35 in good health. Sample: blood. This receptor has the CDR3 CASSSATGRRAFF. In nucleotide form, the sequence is TGTGCCAGCAGTTCCGCAACAGGCCGCAGGGCTTTCTTT.